This T cell receptor (beta chain) is drawn from a study of blood T cell repertoires in COVID-19 (TCRdb year 2020). In terms of the full investigation: Samples covering the acute and convalescent phases of COVID-19 were provided by collaborators in the United States, Italy and Spain. The sample metadata nearly always contained a de-identified subject ID, COVID-19 status, age in years and sex. The dataset comprised deeply sampled blood TCRbeta repertoires from subjects exposed to, actively infected with, or recovered from COVID-19. Samples were obtained from the ongoing ImmuneRACE study (first 160 participants) and from 1,254 subjects provided by 6 global collaborators. Where HLA class I and class II types were available, the types were taken from metadata supplied by the sample provider, not from assay-based typing. The prospective study material was composed of cDNA or gDNA derived from T cells, B-cell-depleted T cells, or PBMCs. The repertoires were made available in a free public database intended to serve as a resource for research on the immune response to SARS-CoV-2. Study-level results and caveats: The quantity of clinical and demographic metadata differed by source and by participant and was supplied without curation.

Points on this clone: The antigen it recognizes is unknown. Base qualities are missing; no much larger clone stands one base away.

TCRbeta CDR3 regions were amplified from genomic DNA by means of the immunoSEQ Assay, a bias-controlled multiplex PCR. The source study handled its data this way. Nucleated cell counts per sample were estimated from amplification of reference gene primers within the assay. Sequence reads were collapsed and filtered to measure the absolute abundance of every unique TCRbeta CDR3 rearrangement. Productive Simpson clonality was computed per sample as the square root of Simpson's diversity index over productive rearrangements. TCRdb took over this immuneACCESS table, retaining in-frame rearrangements with V and J assigned. Such tables are incomplete; in checked studies, under half of the missing clones stem from an unresolved V gene, and the remainder is unexplained. V and J calls plus clone size are reproduced from that table; the DNA served to infer D and trimming. This sample gives 250,000 to 350,000 clones in total; under 85% of them show up just once. Jointly, the top ten make up about 1% of the sample.

One collaborating source in Seattle enrolled patients during active infection and followed them longitudinally through the course of disease. Collaborating institutions collected whole blood in K2EDTA tubes following their own protocols. For TCRbeta analysis, collaborator samples were shipped as frozen whole blood, as isolated PBMCs, or as DNA extracted from either sample type. The clonotype was recovered from a human donor with COVID-19, enrolled during active disease. The donor label of this sample is uncertain. Sequencing was done on a sample of peripheral blood.

In nucleotides, the sequence is TGTGCCAGCAGCTTAGTCCCCCCCCGACAGGGGTATTCAGGCGAGCAGTACTTC. Translated, it gives CASSLVPPRQGYSGEQYF. The rearrangement joined TRBV7-2 to TRBJ2-7, with 8 junctional bases fitting TRBD1. From the cysteine through the phenylalanine, the CDR3 covers 18 amino acids. Only the CDR3 region is kept as DNA, spanning 54 bases read in frame from base 1. The germline V gene provides CDR1 SGHTA and CDR2 FQGNSA. The germline V end is reduced by 1 base and the J end by 6 bases; junction bases left unmatched: 17.